What follows is one T cell receptor beta chain and its context. The target antigen is unknown. The data were produced by immunoSEQ multiplex PCR, yet TCRdb's version contains in-frame clones alone and is incomplete. In the table there are some 120,000 clones, 85% to 95% of which are singletons. The CDR3 runs 16 residues. The entry originates in a study of T cell responses to AZD1222 COVID-19 vaccine. Study-wide results and caveats: There were vaccine-associated CD4 TCRs across spike, dominant at 160-218 and 743-854. Per reports, nearly half of all spike-specific TCRs target regions that are unmutated in variants. Mostly white British, mostly female donors; authors suggested clonal diversity may be underestimated. Recipients of AZD1222 seropositive at baseline numbered only 5 to 7.

The TCR was taken from an adult in good health. Sequences were derived from peripheral blood, sampled on day 0 of AZD1222 vaccination. V is TRBV21-1 and J is TRBJ2-7; the table calls TRBD2, which could not be checked here. TRBV21-1 is termed a pseudogene. CDR3 nucleotides: TGTGCCAGCAACCCGCCCTGCAGGTCCCCCACGGGGGAGCAGTACTTC. Translation: CASNPPCRSPTGEQYF.